This T cell receptor (beta chain) was recovered during a study of cytotoxic CD8 clonotypes in ibrutinib-treated CLL. Study observations and caveats: Clonality rose at ibrutinib response, held steady in sustained remission, and fell toward baseline at progression. Baseline clonality, above age-matched healthy donor levels, tracked circulating CD8+ T-cell counts.

CDR3 length equals 15 residues. Germline CDR1 and CDR2: MNHEY and SMNVEV (reference sequence). The V segment lost 5 bases and the J segment 0 bases; nucleotides outside the gene matches: 6. Regarding this clone: Antigen unknown.

Profiling relied on immunoSEQ multiplex PCR, and the TCRdb table lists in-frame clones only, not all of them. The sample has 330,000 or so clones, roughly 70% seen once. Here the sequenced sample was PBMCs, taken after 36 months of ibrutinib treatment. This TCR derives from a human donor with chronic lymphocytic leukemia. This chain connects TRBV27 to TRBJ2-7; TRBD2 aligns across 8 bases. CDR3 in DNA: TGTGCCAGCAGTACGATAGCGGGAAGCTCCTACGAGCAGTACTTC. Translating it yields CASSTIAGSSYEQYF.